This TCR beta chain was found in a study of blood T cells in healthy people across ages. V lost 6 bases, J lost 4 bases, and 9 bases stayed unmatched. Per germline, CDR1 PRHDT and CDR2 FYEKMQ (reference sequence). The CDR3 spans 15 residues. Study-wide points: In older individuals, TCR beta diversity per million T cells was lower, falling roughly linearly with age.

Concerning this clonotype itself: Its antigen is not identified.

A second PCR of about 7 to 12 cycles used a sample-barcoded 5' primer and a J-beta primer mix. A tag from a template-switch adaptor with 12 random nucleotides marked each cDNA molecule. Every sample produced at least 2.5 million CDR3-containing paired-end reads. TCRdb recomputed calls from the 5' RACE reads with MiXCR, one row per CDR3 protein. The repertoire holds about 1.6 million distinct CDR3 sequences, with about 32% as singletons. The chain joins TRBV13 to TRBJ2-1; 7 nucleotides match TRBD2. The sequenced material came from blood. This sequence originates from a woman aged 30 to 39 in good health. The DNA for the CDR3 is TGTGCCAGCAGTGATGCGGGAGTAGGTTACAATGAGCAGTTCTTC. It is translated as CASSDAGVGYNEQFF.